Sequencing of this T cell receptor beta chain was carried out in a study of T-cell reconstitution after alpha-beta-depleted transplantation in children. In this sample, this clonotype turned up many times. Antigen unknown. The authors prepared the TCRbeta library with unique molecular identifiers. TCRdb re-derived calls from the PCR reads in MiXCR, one entry per CDR3 protein. The table has 200,000 to 250,000 distinct CDR3 sequences, 8.2% seen once. V shed 0 bases and J shed 0 bases, with 11 bases lying between them. The CDR3 totals 17 residues. Germline V gives CDR1 KGHSH, CDR2 LQKENI. The study, taken as a whole, reports: T-cell counts and diversity were attributed mostly to newly produced T cells one year after transplant. Several patients had high TCRbeta diversity at day 60; it came from surviving recipient T cells and thymic progenitors. Two months or so post-transplant, alpha-beta T cells reportedly derived from several hundred expanded graft clones.

The rearrangement uses TRBV18 and TRBJ1-4; no definite D call. The receptor's source is a male patient aged 10-17 years who had a stem cell transplant for acute lymphoblastic leukemia, so the T cells may come from the graft donor. This specimen was PBMCs, mostly from graft donor cells, taken 180 days after TCRalphabeta/CD19-depleted stem cell transplant. The CDR3 is CASSPPGAGATNEKLFF. CDR3 DNA: TGTGCCAGCTCACCACCTGGCGCGGGAGCAACTAATGAAAAACTGTTTTTT.